This TCR beta chain was profiled in a study of T-cell reconstitution after alpha-beta-depleted transplantation in children. This clonotype was seen more than once but under ten times. Its antigen is as yet unknown. TCRbeta library preparation incorporated unique molecular identifiers. TCRdb used MiXCR to reprocess the PCR reads, holding one entry per CDR3 protein. The repertoire holds fewer than 450,000 distinct CDR3 sequences, with 15% to 20% as singletons. Findings and limits, study-wide: Surviving recipient T cells and thymic progenitors produced the high day-60 TCRbeta diversity seen in some patients. Reports say that about two months after transplant, the alpha-beta T cells came out of several hundred graft clones that had expanded.

CDR3 length equals 14 residues. Trimming removed 6 bases at V and 1 base at J, with 10 bases between. The material was PBMCs, mostly from graft donor cells, obtained 360 days after TCRalphabeta/CD19-depleted stem cell transplant. This sequence was found in a male patient aged 2 to 9 who had a stem cell transplant for acute lymphoblastic leukemia, so the T cells may come from the graft donor. This rearrangement joins TRBV12-3 or TRBV12-4 to TRBJ2-4; unclear D gene. CDR3 loop: CASSPSVAKNIQYF. CDR3 bases: TGTGCCAGCAGCCCTTCGGTCGCCAAAAACATTCAGTACTTC.